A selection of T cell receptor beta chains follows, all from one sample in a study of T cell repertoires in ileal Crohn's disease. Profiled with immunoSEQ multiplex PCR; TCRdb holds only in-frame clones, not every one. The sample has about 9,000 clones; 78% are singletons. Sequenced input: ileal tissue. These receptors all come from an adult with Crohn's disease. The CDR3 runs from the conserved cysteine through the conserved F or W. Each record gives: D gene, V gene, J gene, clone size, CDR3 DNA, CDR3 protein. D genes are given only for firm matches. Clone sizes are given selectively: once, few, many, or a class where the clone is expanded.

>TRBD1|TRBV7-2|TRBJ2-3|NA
TGTGCCAGCAGCTTTGGGACAGGCAGCACAGATACGCAGTATTTT
CASSFGTGSTDTQYF
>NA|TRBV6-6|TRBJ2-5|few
TGTGCCAGCAGTTGGCAGGGTCGGGTGGGAGAGACCCAGTACTTC
CASSWQGRVGETQYF
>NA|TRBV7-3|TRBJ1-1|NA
TGTGCCAGCAGCCTGACAGCGAGCACTGAAGCTTTCTTT
CASSLTASTEAFF
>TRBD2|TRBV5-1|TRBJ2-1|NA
TGCGCCAGCAGCGCTAAAGCGGGAGGTTGGAATGAGCAGTTCTTC
CASSAKAGGWNEQFF
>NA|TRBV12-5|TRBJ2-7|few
TGTGCTAGTGGTTCAGGGGGGAGCTCCTACGAGCAGTACTTC
CASGSGGSSYEQYF
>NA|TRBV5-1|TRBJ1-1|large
TGCGCCAGCAGCTTGAGTGACATGAACACTGAAGCTTTCTTT
CASSLSDMNTEAFF
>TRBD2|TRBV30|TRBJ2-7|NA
TGTGCCTCCGACGGGGGGAGGGTCTCCTACGAGCAGTACTTC
CASDGGRVSYEQYF
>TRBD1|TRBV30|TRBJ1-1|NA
TGTGCCTGGAGTGATGACAGGGGGGGCGGCACTGAAGCTTTCTTT
CAWSDDRGGGTEAFF
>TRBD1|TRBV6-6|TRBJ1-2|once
TGTGCCAGCACGACGACCAGGGGACAGGCTAAAGAGACCTTC
CASTTTRGQAKETF
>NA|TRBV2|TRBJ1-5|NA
TGTGCCAGCAGTGATCGGAGGGCCGATCAGCCCCAGCATTTT
CASSDRRADQPQHF
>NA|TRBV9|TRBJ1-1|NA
TGTGCCAGCAGCGCCGCCGGACGGGAGAACACTGAAGCTTTCTTT
CASSAAGRENTEAFF
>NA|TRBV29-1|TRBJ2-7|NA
TGCAGCGTTGAAGGGAGACAGGATACCTACGAGCAGTACTTC
CSVEGRQDTYEQYF
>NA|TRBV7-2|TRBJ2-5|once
TGTGCCAGCAGCTTAGGTGAGAGGGCCCTCCGGTATCAAGAGACCCAGTACTTC
CASSLGERALRYQETQYF
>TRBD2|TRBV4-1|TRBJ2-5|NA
TGCGCCAGCAGCCAGGGGAGGGAGCAGTACTTC
CASSQGREQYF
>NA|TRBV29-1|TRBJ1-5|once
TGCAGCGTTGAAGGGACAGACTTTCAGCCCCAGCATTTT
CSVEGTDFQPQHF
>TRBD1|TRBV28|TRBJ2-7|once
TGTGCCAGCAGTTCCATAGGACAGGGACAGTACTTC
CASSSIGQGQYF
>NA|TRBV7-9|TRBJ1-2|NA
TGTGCCAGCAGCGGGGCAGGGGACTATGGCTACACCTTC
CASSGAGDYGYTF
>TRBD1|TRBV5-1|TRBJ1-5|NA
TGCGCCAGCAGCTCGGGACAGGGAGGGCAGCCCCAGCATTTT
CASSSGQGGQPQHF
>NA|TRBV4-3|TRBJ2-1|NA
TGCGCCAGCAGCCAAGAGGGCGGGGTCAATGAGCAGTTCTTC
CASSQEGGVNEQFF
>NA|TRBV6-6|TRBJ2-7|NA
TGTGCCAGCACCGCACAGGGATCCTACGAGCAGTACTTC
CASTAQGSYEQYF
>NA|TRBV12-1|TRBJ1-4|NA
TGTGCCAGCAGCTCGCCGACAGGGGTGGTGTTTTTT
CASSSPTGVVFF
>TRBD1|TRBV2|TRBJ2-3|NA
TGTGCCAGCAGTAACGGACAGGGGGCAGATACGCAGTATTTT
CASSNGQGADTQYF
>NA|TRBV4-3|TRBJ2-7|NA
TGCGCCAGCAGCCAATTAAGACAGGCACGCTACGAGCAGTACTTC
CASSQLRQARYEQYF
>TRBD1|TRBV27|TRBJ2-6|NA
TGTGCCAGCAGGGACGCCCACAGGGGAGGGGCCAACGTCCTGACTTTC
CASRDAHRGGANVLTF
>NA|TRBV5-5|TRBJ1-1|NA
TGTGCCAGCAGCTTGACCGGGGAGGCAGCGTTGAACACTGAAGCTTTCTTT
CASSLTGEAALNTEAFF
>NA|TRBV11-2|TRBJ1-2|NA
TGTGCCAGCAGCTTATATAACCAGGGGATCTATGGCTACACCTTC
CASSLYNQGIYGYTF
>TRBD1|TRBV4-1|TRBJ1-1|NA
TGCGCCAGCAGCCAGGGACAGGGAAACACTGAAGCTTTCTTT
CASSQGQGNTEAFF
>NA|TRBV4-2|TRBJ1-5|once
TGTGCCAGCAGCCAAGGGGGACGAACAGGGTTCAATCAGCCCCAGCATTTT
CASSQGGRTGFNQPQHF
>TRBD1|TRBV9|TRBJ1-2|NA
TGTGCCAGCAGCTTGTACGGACAGGGAGGTGGCTATGGCTACACCTTC
CASSLYGQGGGYGYTF
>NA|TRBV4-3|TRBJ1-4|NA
TGCGCCAGCAGCCAAGATCTTGGAGCAACTAATGAAAAACTGTTTTTT
CASSQDLGATNEKLFF
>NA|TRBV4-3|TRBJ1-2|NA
TGCGCCAGCAGCCAAGACAGGGGAGGGGGGGTGACCTTC
CASSQDRGGGVTF
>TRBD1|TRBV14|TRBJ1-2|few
TGTGCCAGCAGCCAAGGACAGGGGGGTGACTATGGCTACACCTTC
CASSQGQGGDYGYTF
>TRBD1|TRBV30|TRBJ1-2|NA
TGTGCCTGGAGTCCAAAAATCAGAGACAGGGCCGACTATGGCTACACCTTC
CAWSPKIRDRADYGYTF
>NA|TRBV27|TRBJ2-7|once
TGTGCCAGCAGTCCGACTAGGGGGGGGGCTGGTTACTTC
CASSPTRGGAGYF
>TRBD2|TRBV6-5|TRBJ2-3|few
TGTGCCAGCAGTTCAACTAGCGGGGCCCCAGATACGCAGTATTTT
CASSSTSGAPDTQYF
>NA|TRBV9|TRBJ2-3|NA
TGTGCCAGCAGCGTCGGCACAGATACGCAGTATTTT
CASSVGTDTQYF
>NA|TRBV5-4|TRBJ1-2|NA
TGTGCCAGCAGCTTTGCGGGGACTAACTATGGCTACACCTTC
CASSFAGTNYGYTF
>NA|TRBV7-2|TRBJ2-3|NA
TGTGCCAGCAGCTTGGACATAGCCACAGATACGCAGTATTTT
CASSLDIATDTQYF
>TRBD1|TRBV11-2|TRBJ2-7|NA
TGTGCCAGCAGCGCCGGGACAGGGGGCCTGAGCTCCTACGAGCAGTACTTC
CASSAGTGGLSSYEQYF
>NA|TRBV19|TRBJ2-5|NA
TGTGCCAGTAGTTTCCAGGTCCAAGAGACCCAGTACTTC
CASSFQVQETQYF
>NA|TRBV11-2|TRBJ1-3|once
TGTGCCAGCAGCTCTGGACAGTTCTCTGGAAACACCATATATTTT
CASSSGQFSGNTIYF
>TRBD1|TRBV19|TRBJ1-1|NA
TGTGCCAGTAGTAGGCAGGGGGCTGGGACTGAAGCTTTCTTT
CASSRQGAGTEAFF
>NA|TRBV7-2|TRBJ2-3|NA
TGTGCCAGCAGCGCTAAAGTCACAGATACGCAGTATTTT
CASSAKVTDTQYF
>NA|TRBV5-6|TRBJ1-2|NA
TGTGCCAGCAGCTTGGTGTGGGGGCAGGAGAATGGCTACACCTTC
CASSLVWGQENGYTF
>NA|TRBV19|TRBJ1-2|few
TGTGCCAGTAGTATCGCGGCCACCGGCTACACCTTC
CASSIAATGYTF
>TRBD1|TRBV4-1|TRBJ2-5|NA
TGCGCCAGCAGCCAAGATTATACAGGGGCCGAGACCCAGTACTTC
CASSQDYTGAETQYF
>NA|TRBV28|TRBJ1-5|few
TGTGCCAGCATCCCGACGGGCAGGGGTGTTAATCAGCCCCAGCATTTT
CASIPTGRGVNQPQHF
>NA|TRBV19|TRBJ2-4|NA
TGTGCCAGTAGTATAGGCGGGTCAGCCCTAGCCAAAAACATTCAGTACTTC
CASSIGGSALAKNIQYF
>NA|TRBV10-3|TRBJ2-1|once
TGTGCCATCAGTGTCGGTAAGAATGAGCAGTTCTTC
CAISVGKNEQFF